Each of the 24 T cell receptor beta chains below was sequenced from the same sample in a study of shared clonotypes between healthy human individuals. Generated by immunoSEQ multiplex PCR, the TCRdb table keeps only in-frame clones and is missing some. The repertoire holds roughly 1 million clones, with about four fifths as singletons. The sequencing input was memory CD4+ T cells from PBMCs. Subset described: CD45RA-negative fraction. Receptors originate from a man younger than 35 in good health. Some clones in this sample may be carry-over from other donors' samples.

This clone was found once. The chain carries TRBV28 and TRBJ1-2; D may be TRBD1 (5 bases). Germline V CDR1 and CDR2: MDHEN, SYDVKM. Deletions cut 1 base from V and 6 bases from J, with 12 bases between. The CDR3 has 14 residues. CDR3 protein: CASSLLGTGNGYTF. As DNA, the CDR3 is TGTGCCAGCAGTTTATTAGGGACGGGCAATGGCTACACCTTC.

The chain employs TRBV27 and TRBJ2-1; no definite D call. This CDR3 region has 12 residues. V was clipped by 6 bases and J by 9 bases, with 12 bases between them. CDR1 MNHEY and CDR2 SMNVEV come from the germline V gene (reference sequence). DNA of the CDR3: TGTGCCAGCAGCCTCAAGGGTCGTGAGCAGTTCTTC. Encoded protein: CASSLKGREQFF.

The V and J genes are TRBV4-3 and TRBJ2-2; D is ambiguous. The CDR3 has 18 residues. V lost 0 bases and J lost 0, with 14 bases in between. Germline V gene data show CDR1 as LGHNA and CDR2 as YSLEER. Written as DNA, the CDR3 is TGCGCCAGCAGCCAAGACCCAAGGGATTACACGAACACCGGGGAGCTGTTTTTT. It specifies CASSQDPRDYTNTGELFF.

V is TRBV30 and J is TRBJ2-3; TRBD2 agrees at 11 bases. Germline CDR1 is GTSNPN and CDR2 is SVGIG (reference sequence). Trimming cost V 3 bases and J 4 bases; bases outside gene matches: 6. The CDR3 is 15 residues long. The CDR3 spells CAWSGLAGGSDTQYF. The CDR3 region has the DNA TGTGCCTGGAGCGGTCTAGCGGGAGGTTCAGATACGCAGTATTTT.

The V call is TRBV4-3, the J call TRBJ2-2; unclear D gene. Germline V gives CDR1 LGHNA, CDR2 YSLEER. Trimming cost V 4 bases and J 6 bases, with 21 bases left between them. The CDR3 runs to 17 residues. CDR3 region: CASSRMPAVLEPGELFF. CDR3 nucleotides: TGCGCCAGCAGCCGTATGCCCGCGGTCCTCGAGCCCGGGGAGCTGTTTTTT.

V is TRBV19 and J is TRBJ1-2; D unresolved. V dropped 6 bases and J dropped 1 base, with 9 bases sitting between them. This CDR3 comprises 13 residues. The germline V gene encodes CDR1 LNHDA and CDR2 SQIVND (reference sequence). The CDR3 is CASSPEGNYGYTF. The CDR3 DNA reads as TGTGCCAGTAGCCCCGAGGGTAACTATGGCTACACCTTC.

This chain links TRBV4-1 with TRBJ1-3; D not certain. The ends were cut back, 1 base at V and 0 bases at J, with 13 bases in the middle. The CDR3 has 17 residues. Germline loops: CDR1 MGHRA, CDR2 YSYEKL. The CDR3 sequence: CASSQAPPPLSGNTIYF. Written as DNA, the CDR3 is TGCGCCAGCAGCCAAGCGCCGCCTCCCCTCTCTGGAAACACCATATATTTT.

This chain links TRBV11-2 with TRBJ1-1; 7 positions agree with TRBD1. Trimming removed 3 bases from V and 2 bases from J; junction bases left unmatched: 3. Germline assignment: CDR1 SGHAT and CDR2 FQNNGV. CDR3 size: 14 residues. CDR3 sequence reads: CASSLGQPNTEAFF. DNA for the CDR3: TGTGCCAGCAGCTTGGGACAGCCAAACACTGAAGCTTTCTTT.

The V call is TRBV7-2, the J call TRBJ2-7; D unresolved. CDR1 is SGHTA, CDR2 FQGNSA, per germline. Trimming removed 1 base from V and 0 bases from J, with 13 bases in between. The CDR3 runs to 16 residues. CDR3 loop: CASSLVGWQSSYEQYF. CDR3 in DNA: TGTGCCAGCAGCTTAGTAGGGTGGCAGAGCTCCTACGAGCAGTACTTC.

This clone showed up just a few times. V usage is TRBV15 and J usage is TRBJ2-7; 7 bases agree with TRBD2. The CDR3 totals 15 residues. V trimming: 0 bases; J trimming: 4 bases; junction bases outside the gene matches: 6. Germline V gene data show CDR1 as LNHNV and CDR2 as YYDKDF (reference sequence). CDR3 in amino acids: CATSRDLGEGYEQYF. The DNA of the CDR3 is TGTGCCACCAGCAGAGATCTGGGGGAGGGTTACGAGCAGTACTTC.

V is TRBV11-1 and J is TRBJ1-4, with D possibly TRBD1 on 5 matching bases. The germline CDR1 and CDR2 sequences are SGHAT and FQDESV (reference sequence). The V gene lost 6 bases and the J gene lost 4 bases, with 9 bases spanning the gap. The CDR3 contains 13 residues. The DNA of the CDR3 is TGTGCCAGCAGTCGGGACCTTAATGAAAAACTGTTTTTT. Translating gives CASSRDLNEKLFF.

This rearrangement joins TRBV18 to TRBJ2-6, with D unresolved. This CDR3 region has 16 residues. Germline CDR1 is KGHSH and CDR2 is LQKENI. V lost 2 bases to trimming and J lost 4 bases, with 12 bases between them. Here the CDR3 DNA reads TGTGCCAGCTCACCATCGAAGGCAGCCGGGGCCAACGTCCTGACTTTC. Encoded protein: CASSPSKAAGANVLTF. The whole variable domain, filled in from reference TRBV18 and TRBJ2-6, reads NAGVMQNPRHLVRRRGQEARLRCSPMKGHSHVYWYRQLPEEGLKFMVYLQKENIIDESGMPKERFSAEFPKEGPSILRIQQVVRGDSAAYFCASSPSKAAGANVLTFGAGSRLTVL.

This chain's CDR3 is CASSGGSRGGNTIYF. As DNA, the CDR3 is TGTGCCAGCAGTGGAGGATCCCGGGGCGGAAACACCATATATTTT. The chain employs TRBV6-5 and TRBJ1-3; perhaps TRBD1 as D (5 bases). This CDR3 is built from 15 residues. V lost 5 bases and J 4 bases, leaving 15 bases between the germline ends. Germline CDR1 reads MNHEY; CDR2 reads SVGAGI.

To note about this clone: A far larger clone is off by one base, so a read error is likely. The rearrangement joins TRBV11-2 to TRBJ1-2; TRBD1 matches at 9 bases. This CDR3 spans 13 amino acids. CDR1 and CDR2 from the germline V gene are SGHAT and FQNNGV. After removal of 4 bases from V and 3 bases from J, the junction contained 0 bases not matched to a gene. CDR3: CASSWTGDYGYTF. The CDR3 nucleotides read TGTGCCAGCAGCTGGACAGGGGACTATGGCTACACCTTC.

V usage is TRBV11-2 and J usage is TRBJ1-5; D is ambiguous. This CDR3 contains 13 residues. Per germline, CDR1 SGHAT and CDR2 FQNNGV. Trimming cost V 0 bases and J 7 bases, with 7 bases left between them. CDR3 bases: TGTGCCAGCAGCTTAGACGACACGCAGCCCCAGCATTTT. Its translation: CASSLDDTQPQHF.

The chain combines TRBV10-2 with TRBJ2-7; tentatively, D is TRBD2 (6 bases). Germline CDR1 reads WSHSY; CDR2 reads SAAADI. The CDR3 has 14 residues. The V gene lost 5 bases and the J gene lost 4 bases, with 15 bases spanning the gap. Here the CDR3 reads CASSSPGLQYEQYF. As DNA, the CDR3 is TGCGCCAGCAGTTCCCCGGGACTCCAATACGAGCAGTACTTC.

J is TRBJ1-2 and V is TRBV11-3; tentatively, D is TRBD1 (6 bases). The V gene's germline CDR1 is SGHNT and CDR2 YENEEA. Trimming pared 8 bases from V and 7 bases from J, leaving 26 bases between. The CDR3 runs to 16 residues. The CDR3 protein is CASSNPLPNLGGGYTF. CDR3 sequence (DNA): TGTGCCAGCTCGAATCCCCTCCCGAACCTAGGGGGTGGCTACACCTTC.

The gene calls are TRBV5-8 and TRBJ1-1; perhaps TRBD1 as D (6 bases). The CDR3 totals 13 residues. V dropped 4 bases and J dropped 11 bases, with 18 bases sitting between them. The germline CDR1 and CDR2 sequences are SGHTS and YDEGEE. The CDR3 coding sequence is TGTGCCAGCAGCGGGAGAACAGGGTGGCTGGCTTTCTTT. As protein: CASSGRTGWLAFF.

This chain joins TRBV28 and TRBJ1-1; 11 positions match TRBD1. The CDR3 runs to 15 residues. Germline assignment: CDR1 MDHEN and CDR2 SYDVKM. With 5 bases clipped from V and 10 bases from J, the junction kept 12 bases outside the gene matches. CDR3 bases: TGTGCCAGCAGTCCCCAGGGACAGGGGGTTGCAGTAGCTTTCTTT. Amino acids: CASSPQGQGVAVAFF.

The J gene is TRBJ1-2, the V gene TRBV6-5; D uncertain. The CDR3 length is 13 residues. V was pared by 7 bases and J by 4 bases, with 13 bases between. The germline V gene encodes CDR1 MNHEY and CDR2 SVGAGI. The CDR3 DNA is TGTGCCAGCACTAACGGAGCTTCCTATGGCTACACCTTC. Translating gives CASTNGASYGYTF.

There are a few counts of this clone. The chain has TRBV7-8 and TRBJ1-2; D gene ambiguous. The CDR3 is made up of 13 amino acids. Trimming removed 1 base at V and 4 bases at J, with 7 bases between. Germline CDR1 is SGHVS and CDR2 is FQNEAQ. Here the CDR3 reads CASSLDALYGYTF. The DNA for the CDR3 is TGTGCCAGCAGCTTAGACGCGCTCTATGGCTACACCTTC.

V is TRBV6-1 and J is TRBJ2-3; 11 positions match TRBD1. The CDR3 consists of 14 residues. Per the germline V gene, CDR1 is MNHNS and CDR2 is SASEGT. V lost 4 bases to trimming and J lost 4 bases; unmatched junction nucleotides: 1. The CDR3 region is CASSVDRGPDTQYF. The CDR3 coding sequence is TGTGCCAGCAGTGTGGACAGGGGGCCAGATACGCAGTATTTT.

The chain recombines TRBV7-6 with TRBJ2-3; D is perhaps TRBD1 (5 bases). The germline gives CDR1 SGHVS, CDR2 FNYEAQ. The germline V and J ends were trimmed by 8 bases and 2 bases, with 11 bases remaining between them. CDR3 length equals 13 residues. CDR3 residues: CASVLGPTDTQYF. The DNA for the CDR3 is TGTGCCAGCGTTCTGGGGCCCACAGATACGCAGTATTTT.

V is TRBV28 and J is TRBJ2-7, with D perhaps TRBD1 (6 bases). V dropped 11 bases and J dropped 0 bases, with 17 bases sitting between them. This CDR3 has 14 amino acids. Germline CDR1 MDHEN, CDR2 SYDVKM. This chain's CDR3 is CAAEPGTSSYEQYF. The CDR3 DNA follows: TGTGCCGCCGAACCCGGGACAAGCTCCTACGAGCAGTACTTC.